This is a list of T cell receptor beta chains from one sample in a study of T cells in Graves' hyperthyroidism and ophthalmopathy. TCRdb re-called the multiplex PCR reads with MiXCR, one entry per CDR3 protein. The data hold fewer than 250,000 distinct CDR3 sequences, with more than 20% observed a single time. Sequencing input: blood. The receptors derive from a middle-aged woman with Graves' ophthalmopathy. Each CDR3 is given with its conserved first and last residue. The D gene is left open where the match is weak. The size of a clone is reported for some rows only, either as once, few or many, or as a class for expanded clones.

cdr3_nt	cdr3_aa	j_call	clone_size	v_call	d_call
TGTGCCATCAGGCGGGCGGGCGATAACACCGGGGAGCTGTTTTTT	CAIRRAGDNTGELFF	TRBJ2-2	many	TRBV10-3	NA
TGTGCCAGCAGTTTTAAGAGATTAGCTAACTATGGCTACACCTTC	CASSFKRLANYGYTF	TRBJ1-2	many	TRBV12-3/TRBV12-4	NA
TGTGCCTGGAGCCGGGACAGGGGACCTGGGGCCAACGTCCTGACTTTC	CAWSRDRGPGANVLTF	TRBJ2-6	NA	TRBV30	TRBD1
TGTGCCAGCAGTTTTTCCAAGGGCTACACCTTC	CASSFSKGYTF	TRBJ1-2	many	TRBV28	NA
TGTGCCAGTAGTATTAATATCCAGGGTGTTCGGTACTTC	CASSINIQGVRYF	TRBJ2-4	many	TRBV19	NA
TGTGCCAGTAGTGGAAGCTGGCGGGAGACCCAGTACTTC	CASSGSWRETQYF	TRBJ2-5	NA	TRBV19	NA
TGTGCCAGCAGCCAAGTCGGGACTTTTCTAGCCAAAAACATTCAGTACTTC	CASSQVGTFLAKNIQYF	TRBJ2-4	NA	TRBV3-1	NA
TGCGCCAGCAGCTTTGGGACAACAGACACCGGAAACACCATATATTTT	CASSFGTTDTGNTIYF	TRBJ1-3	many	TRBV5-1	NA
TGCGCCAGCAGCCGAACCCGGGACAGGGACCCCTATGGCTACACCTTC	CASSRTRDRDPYGYTF	TRBJ1-2	NA	TRBV4-1	TRBD1
TGTGCCAGCATTAGCGGGACTTACACCGGGGAGCTGTTTTTT	CASISGTYTGELFF	TRBJ2-2	few	TRBV6-5	TRBD2
TGTGCCAGCAGTTCTGGGTCCTGGAACGATGGCTACACCTTC	CASSSGSWNDGYTF	TRBJ1-2	many	TRBV12-3/TRBV12-4	NA
TGTGCCATTAACGCCGGGTCGATCTCCTACGAGCAGTACTTC	CAINAGSISYEQYF	TRBJ2-7	many	TRBV28	NA
TGTGCCAGCAGTCCTCCGGCGGGGATGATCCATCAGCCCCAGCATTTT	CASSPPAGMIHQPQHF	TRBJ1-5	many	TRBV28	NA
TGTGCCAGCAGTTTTAGGGGACAGGGCTCCTACGAGCAGTACTTC	CASSFRGQGSYEQYF	TRBJ2-7	many	TRBV27	TRBD1
TGTGCCAGCAGTTACTCGAGTAGCGTTTTTACTGAAGCTTTCTTT	CASSYSSSVFTEAFF	TRBJ1-1	NA	TRBV6-2/TRBV6-3	NA
TGTGCCAGCAGCTTTAGCGGGAGTTTGGAGACCCAGTACTTC	CASSFSGSLETQYF	TRBJ2-5	NA	TRBV7-9	TRBD2
TGTGCCAGCAGTTCTCGGGACAGGGCCTGGGAGACCGGGGAGCTGTTTTTT	CASSSRDRAWETGELFF	TRBJ2-2	NA	TRBV28	TRBD1
TGTGCCAGCAGTGAAGAGAGAGGAGGAGATACGCAGTATTTT	CASSEERGGDTQYF	TRBJ2-3	NA	TRBV6-1	NA
TGTGCCATCAGCAACCGGGACGGTCAAGAGACCCAGTACTTC	CAISNRDGQETQYF	TRBJ2-5	many	TRBV10-3	NA
TGTGCCAGCAGTTACGCGTCGGGAGAGGTGGAGACCCAGTACTTC	CASSYASGEVETQYF	TRBJ2-5	once	TRBV6-2/TRBV6-3	NA
TGTGCCAGCAGCCTAGACAGGGCAGATCAAGAGACCCAGTACTTC	CASSLDRADQETQYF	TRBJ2-5	many	TRBV28	TRBD1
TGTGCCAGCAGTTACGACACAGCCATCACCCTAGCGAGCGGGGAGCTGTTTTTT	CASSYDTAITLASGELFF	TRBJ2-2	many	TRBV6-2/TRBV6-3	NA
TGTGCCAGCAGTTTTCGCTTAGGACAGGGGGTTTACGGGGAGCTGTTTTTT	CASSFRLGQGVYGELFF	TRBJ2-2	NA	TRBV12-3/TRBV12-4	TRBD1
TGCAGCGTTGATTTTTACGGACAGGGGCTGAACACTGAAGCTTTCTTT	CSVDFYGQGLNTEAFF	TRBJ1-1	NA	TRBV29-1	TRBD1
TGTGCCACCACCCCGGCGCCTTACTCCTACGAGCAGTACTTC	CATTPAPYSYEQYF	TRBJ2-7	many	TRBV15	NA
TGCAGTGCTAGGCCCGGCGGGAGGGCCCTCGGGGAGCTGTTTTTT	CSARPGGRALGELFF	TRBJ2-2	many	TRBV20-1	TRBD2
TGTGCCAGCAGTTCTTATAGGCCGGGACTAGCGGGGGGAGAGACCCAGTACTTC	CASSSYRPGLAGGETQYF	TRBJ2-5	once	TRBV28	TRBD2
TGTGCCAGCAGCGCGCAGGGGGCAGTGTATGGCTACACCTTC	CASSAQGAVYGYTF	TRBJ1-2	NA	TRBV7-2	TRBD1
TGTGCCAGCAGCTTAAAAGGGACAGGGCCCCTCAGTCTGTACTTC	CASSLKGTGPLSLYF	TRBJ2-7	many	TRBV11-2	TRBD1
TGTGCCAGCAGCTACACACGAACCTACGAGCAGTACTTC	CASSYTRTYEQYF	TRBJ2-7	many	TRBV7-2	NA
TGCGCCAGCAGCTGGATCCAGGGAAGCGGCGGGGAGCTGTTTTTT	CASSWIQGSGGELFF	TRBJ2-2	many	TRBV5-1	NA
TGTGCCAGCAGCATAGGTGGGGGGAACACCGGGGAGCTGTTTTTT	CASSIGGGNTGELFF	TRBJ2-2	many	TRBV9	NA
TGTGCCAGCAACTCCTTACTCACCGGGGAGCTGTTTTTT	CASNSLLTGELFF	TRBJ2-2	many	TRBV28	NA
TGTGCCAGCAGGCGGACAGAGAGCTACACCTTC	CASRRTESYTF	TRBJ1-2	many	TRBV28	NA
TGTGCCAGTAGTATGACAGGGGCCTCCTACGAGCAGTACTTC	CASSMTGASYEQYF	TRBJ2-7	many	TRBV19	TRBD1
TGTGCCAGCAGCACCCCAGGGCGAAGTAGCGAGCAGTACTTC	CASSTPGRSSEQYF	TRBJ2-7	many	TRBV7-8	NA
TGCAGTGCTAGAGATAATCAGGGACCTAGCAATCAGCCCCAGCATTTT	CSARDNQGPSNQPQHF	TRBJ1-5	many	TRBV20-1	NA
TGTGCCAGCAGTTACTCGGGTGCTAGCGGATACGAGCAGTACTTC	CASSYSGASGYEQYF	TRBJ2-7	NA	TRBV6-5	TRBD2
TGTGCCAGTCGGCCCTCTGGGGCCAACGTCCTGACTTTC	CASRPSGANVLTF	TRBJ2-6	many	TRBV19	NA
TGTGCCATCGCCGCGGTCTCCTACGAGCAGTACTTC	CAIAAVSYEQYF	TRBJ2-7	many	TRBV10-3	NA
TGTGCCAGCAGCCAAAAGGTGTGGCGGGAGGGTAACAATGAGCAGTTCTTC	CASSQKVWREGNNEQFF	TRBJ2-1	many	TRBV2	TRBD2
TGTGCCAGCAGTTTGGCCGGGAATTGGGCCAACGTCCTGACTTTC	CASSLAGNWANVLTF	TRBJ2-6	many	TRBV28	NA
TGTGCCAGCAGCCGCCGGGACAAGGGAAATTCACCCCTCCACTTT	CASSRRDKGNSPLHF	TRBJ1-6	NA	TRBV6-2/TRBV6-3	NA
TGTGCCAGCAGCCCCGGACAGGCTAACTCCTACGAGCAGTACTTC	CASSPGQANSYEQYF	TRBJ2-7	few	TRBV7-9	TRBD1
TGTGCCAGCAGTAACAGGGTTTCACCCCTCCACTTT	CASSNRVSPLHF	TRBJ1-6	NA	TRBV28	NA
TGTGCCAGCAGCCCCTGGACAGGGGGGGCCGGGGAGCTGTTTTTT	CASSPWTGGAGELFF	TRBJ2-2	NA	TRBV14	TRBD1
TGTGCCAGCAGGACAGGGGCTATGGCCAAAAACATTCAGTACTTC	CASRTGAMAKNIQYF	TRBJ2-4	many	TRBV6-5	TRBD1
TGTGCCAGCAGTTTAAGCCAGTACACCTACGAGCAGTACTTC	CASSLSQYTYEQYF	TRBJ2-7	few	TRBV28	NA
TGCAGTGCTACCTCTAGCGGGACGTACGAGCAGTACTTC	CSATSSGTYEQYF	TRBJ2-7	many	TRBV20-1	TRBD2
TGCAGTGCCCTGGATGCATCGGGCGCCAAAAACATTCAGTACTTC	CSALDASGAKNIQYF	TRBJ2-4	many	TRBV20-1	NA
TGTGCCACCAGTGGGCCTAGCTATACTACGCAGTATTTT	CATSGPSYTTQYF	TRBJ2-3	many	TRBV24-1	NA
TGCGCCAGCAGTTGGCGTCCACAGGGGTCTTCGGGGGAGCTGTTTTTT	CASSWRPQGSSGELFF	TRBJ2-2	many	TRBV4-1	TRBD1
TGTGCCAGCAGTTTAAGTCCCGGACAGGGGTTCCAAGAGACCCAGTACTTC	CASSLSPGQGFQETQYF	TRBJ2-5	once	TRBV28	TRBD1